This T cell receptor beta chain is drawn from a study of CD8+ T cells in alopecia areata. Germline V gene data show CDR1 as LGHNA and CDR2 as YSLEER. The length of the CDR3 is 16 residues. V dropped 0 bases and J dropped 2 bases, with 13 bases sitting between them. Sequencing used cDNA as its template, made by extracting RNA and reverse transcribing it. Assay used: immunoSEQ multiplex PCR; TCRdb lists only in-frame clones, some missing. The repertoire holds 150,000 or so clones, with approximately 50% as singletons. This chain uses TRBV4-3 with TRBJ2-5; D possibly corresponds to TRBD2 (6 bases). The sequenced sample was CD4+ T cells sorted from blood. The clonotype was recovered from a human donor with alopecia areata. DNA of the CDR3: TGCGCCAGCAGCCAAGAGCCCTACCGGGAGCAAGAGACCCAGTACTTC. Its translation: CASSQEPYREQETQYF.